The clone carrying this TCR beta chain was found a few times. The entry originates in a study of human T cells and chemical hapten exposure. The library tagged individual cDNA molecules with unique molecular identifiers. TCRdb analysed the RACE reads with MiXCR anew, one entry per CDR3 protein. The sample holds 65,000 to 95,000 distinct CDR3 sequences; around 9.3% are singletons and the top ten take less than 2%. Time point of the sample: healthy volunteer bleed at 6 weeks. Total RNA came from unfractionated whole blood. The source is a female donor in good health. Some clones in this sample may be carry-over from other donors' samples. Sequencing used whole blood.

The CDR3 region is CSASGTNEKLFF. The CDR3 DNA sequence: TGCAGTGCTAGCGGGACAAATGAAAAACTGTTTTTT. The rearrangement uses TRBV20-1 and TRBJ1-4, with TRBD1 as a possible D gene (6 bases). Germline values: CDR1 DFQATT, CDR2 SNEGSKA (reference sequence). V lost 3 bases and J 5 bases, leaving 7 bases between the germline ends. The CDR3 has 12 residues.